The 31 T cell receptor beta chains in this list originate from one sample, sequenced in a study of identical twins' blood T cells. Each CDR3 protein gets one entry after TCRdb re-called the 5' RACE reads with MiXCR. Seen here are about 370,000 distinct CDR3 sequences, roughly 30% observed once, and the top ten hold around 5.6%. The sample consisted of PBMCs. The receptors stem from a woman aged 18 to 49 in good health.

Only a few counts were recorded for this clonotype. The rearrangement joins TRBV10-3 to TRBJ1-5; D possibly corresponds to TRBD1 (6 bases). Germline CDR1 reads ENHRY; CDR2 reads SYGVKD. The CDR3 runs to 13 residues. Trimming shortened V by 2 bases and J by 4 bases, and 6 bases separated the two germline ends. CDR3 loop: CAISEQGNQPQHF. CDR3 coding DNA: TGTGCCATCAGTGAGCAGGGGAATCAGCCCCAGCATTTT.

V usage is TRBV5-1 and J usage is TRBJ2-1; D might be TRBD2 (5 bases). This CDR3 contains 15 residues. Germline lookup yields CDR1 SGHRS and CDR2 YFSETQ. With 0 bases removed from V and 7 bases from J, the gap between germline ends came to 14 bases. In DNA, the CDR3 is TGCGCCAGCAGCTTGGCCCTAGCTTACTCGAATGAGCAGTTCTTC. It specifies CASSLALAYSNEQFF.

The sample holds one count of this clonotype. The chain couples TRBV3-1 to TRBJ2-7; TRBD1 matches at 10 bases. CDR1 LGHDT and CDR2 YNNKEL come from the germline V gene (reference sequence). The length of the CDR3 is 16 residues. V trimming: 4 bases; J trimming: 1 base; junction bases outside the gene matches: 7. The DNA of the CDR3 is TGTGCCAGCAGCCTTAGAAGGGACAGGGGTTCCTACGAGCAGTACTTC. Protein: CASSLRRDRGSYEQYF.

This sequence joins TRBV20-1 and TRBJ2-7, with TRBD2 as a possible D gene (6 bases). CDR1 is DFQATT and CDR2 is SNEGSKA in the germline V gene (reference sequence). V shed 6 bases and J shed 0 bases, with 12 bases lying between them. The CDR3 is made up of 13 amino acids. The CDR3 DNA sequence: TGCAGTGCACAACGGGGGTTCTCCTACGAGCAGTACTTC. Translated: CSAQRGFSYEQYF.

This clonotype was counted many times. The rearrangement uses TRBV5-1 and TRBJ1-4; D remains ambiguous. CDR1 is SGHRS, CDR2 YFSETQ, per germline. The CDR3 is 15 amino acids. Trimming left V 0 bases short and J 8 bases short, with 14 bases between. The CDR3 here is CASSLGSQWREKLFF. CDR3 coding DNA: TGCGCCAGCAGCTTGGGCAGCCAGTGGCGGGAAAAACTGTTTTTT. Complete variable domain (other parts from reference TRBV5-1 and TRBJ1-4): KAGVTQTPRYLIKTRGQQVTLSCSPISGHRSVSWYQQTPGQGLQFLFEYFSETQRNKGNFPGRFSGRQFSNSRSEMNVSTLELGDSALYLCASSLGSQWREKLFFGSGTQLSVL.

This chain links TRBV18 with TRBJ1-4; D ambiguous. The CDR3 length is 15 residues. Germline CDR1 is KGHSH and CDR2 is LQKENI. The germline V and J ends were trimmed by 3 bases and 3 bases, with 11 bases remaining between them. The DNA for the CDR3 is TGTGCCAGCTCACCCCGGGAAGGGCCTAATGAAAAACTGTTTTTT. It translates to CASSPREGPNEKLFF.

This chain's CDR3 is CSTGGAVGYTF. CDR3 coding DNA: TGCAGTACAGGGGGCGCGGTGGGCTACACCTTC. The chain couples TRBV20-1 to TRBJ1-2; 9 nucleotides line up with TRBD1. The CDR3 extends over 11 amino acids. Germline V gene lookup returns CDR1 DFQATT and CDR2 SNEGSKA (reference sequence). Losses at the gene ends were 8 bases for V and 8 bases for J; bases not matched to a gene: 6.

About this clonotype itself: At one of its ends the junction is not consistent with the germline gene, which may arise from a read error. Here the CDR3 reads CAGSESGYYGYTF. DNA for the CDR3: TGTGCCGGCAGTGAGTCCGGTTACTATGGCTACACCTTC. The rearrangement links TRBV6-1 to TRBJ1-2; D gene uncertain. Germline V gene data show CDR1 as MNHNS and CDR2 as SASEGT. The CDR3 totals 13 residues.

The chain's CDR3 is CASSLGVRALYNEQFF. For the CDR3, the DNA is TGTGCCAGCAGCTTAGGTGTAAGAGCGCTTTACAATGAGCAGTTCTTC. The rearrangement joins TRBV7-3 to TRBJ2-1; D is unclear. V dropped 2 bases and J dropped 4 bases, with 15 bases sitting between them. CDR3 size: 16 residues. CDR1 is SGHTA and CDR2 is FQGTGA in the germline V gene.

CDR3 sequence reads: CASSLSSTSSYEQYF. In DNA form, the CDR3 reads TGTGCCAGCAGCCTGTCTAGTACCAGCTCCTACGAGCAGTACTTC. The V call is TRBV7-8, the J call TRBJ2-7, with D hard to call. This CDR3 comprises 15 residues. The germline CDR1 and CDR2 sequences are SGHVS and FQNEAQ. Trimming removed 5 bases at V and 0 bases at J, with 14 bases between.

The rearrangement joins TRBV10-3 to TRBJ2-1; 7 bases are shared with TRBD2. V shed 5 bases and J 6 bases; nucleotides not matched to a gene: 10. Germline V gene lookup returns CDR1 ENHRY and CDR2 SYGVKD. The CDR3 contains 15 residues. The CDR3 coding sequence is TGTGCCATCAGTCCCTTTGTAACGGGGGGCAATGAGCAGTTCTTC. This encodes CAISPFVTGGNEQFF.

On this clonotype itself: This clone may be a read error of a much larger clone one base away. The chain uses TRBV2 and TRBJ2-2, with a tentative D call TRBD2 (5 bases). The germline CDR1 and CDR2 sequences are SNHLY and FYNNEI. The CDR3 has 14 residues. For the CDR3, the DNA is TGTGCCAGCGATGTCGGAGAGAACCCCGGGGAGCTGCTTTTT. Residues: CASDVGENPGELLF.

This clonotype came up a few times. This rearrangement joins TRBV29-1 to TRBJ2-3; weak D call: TRBD2 (6 bases). The V gene lost 4 bases and the J gene lost 0 bases, with 8 bases spanning the gap. The CDR3 has 13 residues. The germline V gene has CDR1 SQVTM and CDR2 ANQGSEA. DNA of the CDR3: TGCAGCGTTGGGCGGGGTAGCACAGATACGCAGTATTTT. It is translated as CSVGRGSTDTQYF.

This clonotype was counted at least ten times. V and J are TRBV11-2 and TRBJ2-7; D unresolved. The CDR3 totals 11 residues. Between the trimmed V and J ends, which lost 5 bases and 0 bases, there was a span of 2 bases. CDR1 is SGHAT, CDR2 FQNNGV, per germline. The CDR3 DNA is TGTGCCAGCAGCGGCTCCTACGAGCAGTACTTC. It yields the protein CASSGSYEQYF.

This clonotype occurred a few times. CDR3 residues: CSARGAWTGGKPQHF. The CDR3 DNA sequence: TGCAGTGCTAGAGGGGCTTGGACAGGGGGAAAGCCCCAGCATTTT. This chain connects TRBV20-1 to TRBJ1-5; 10 bases line up with TRBD1. Trimming took 1 base from V and 8 from J; bases not matched to a gene: 8. CDR3 length: 15 amino acids. Germline V gives CDR1 DFQATT, CDR2 SNEGSKA (reference sequence).

To note about this clonotype: With a much larger clone just one base away, this may be a read error. The rearrangement links TRBV27 to TRBJ1-4; D may be TRBD1 (5 bases). V was shortened by 8 bases and J by 8 bases, with 15 bases between the two germline ends. Germline CDR1 is MNHEY and CDR2 is SMNVEV (reference sequence). This CDR3 has 13 amino acids. The CDR3 DNA is TGTGCCAGCGGTACGGGTCGGGGGGAAAAACTGTTTTTT. Translated, it gives CASGTGRGEKLFF.

Details on this clonotype: This clone may be a read error of a much larger clone one base away. The V gene is TRBV29-1, the J gene TRBJ2-2; D gene unclear. Between the trimmed V and J ends, which lost 7 bases and 7 bases, there was a span of 16 bases. The CDR3 is 13 amino acids. Germline CDR1 SQVTM, CDR2 ANQGSEA. CDR3 sequence (DNA): TGCAGCGGCTTTCCAGGCCCTCTCGGGGAGCTGTTTTTT. Its protein product is CSGFPGPLGELFF.

The chain links TRBV20-1 to TRBJ2-2; D is ambiguous. The germline V and J ends were trimmed by 3 bases and 8 bases, with 16 bases remaining between them. This CDR3 is built from 14 residues. The V gene's germline CDR1 is DFQATT and CDR2 SNEGSKA (reference sequence). This CDR3 is CSARDLPSAGELFF. CDR3 in DNA: TGCAGTGCTAGGGACCTTCCGTCGGCGGGGGAGCTGTTTTTT.

The chain joins TRBV25-1 to TRBJ1-2; no reliable D call. This CDR3 has 13 residues. The germline V and J ends were trimmed by 3 bases and 7 bases, with 12 bases remaining between them. Germline lookup yields CDR1 MGHDK and CDR2 SYGVNS. The CDR3 loop reads CASSDSKAGGYTF. CDR3 coding DNA: TGTGCCAGCAGTGATAGTAAGGCTGGTGGCTACACCTTC.

CDR3 amino acids: CASSGTGYIVEAFF. The CDR3 coding sequence is TGTGCCAGCAGTGGTACAGGATACATAGTTGAAGCTTTCTTT. This chain connects TRBV6-1 to TRBJ1-1, with a tentative D call TRBD1 (5 bases). The CDR3 covers 14 residues. With 4 bases removed from V and 7 bases from J, the gap between germline ends came to 16 bases. From germline, CDR1 is MNHNS and CDR2 SASEGT.

The V call is TRBV7-2, the J call TRBJ2-1, with 9 bases aligning to TRBD2. The CDR3 has 17 amino acids. V shed 4 bases and J 2 bases; nucleotides not matched to a gene: 9. Germline CDR1 and CDR2: SGHTA and FQGNSA. CDR3 amino acids: CASSYRSSGGTYNEQFF. As DNA, the CDR3 is TGTGCCAGCAGCTACCGGAGTAGCGGGGGAACCTACAATGAGCAGTTCTTC.

The table lists this clonotype with a few counts. The chain carries TRBV20-1 and TRBJ2-1, with D perhaps matching TRBD2 (6 bases). The CDR3 is 13 residues long. Germline loops: CDR1 DFQATT, CDR2 SNEGSKA (reference sequence). V gave up 3 bases and J gave up 8 bases, with 14 bases separating them. CDR3 loop: CSARRRLADEQFF. The DNA of the CDR3 is TGCAGTGCTAGGAGACGTTTAGCGGATGAGCAGTTCTTC.

Only one count was recorded for this clonotype. This clone may be a read error of a much larger clone one base away. The rearrangement joins TRBV29-1 to TRBJ2-3; tentatively, D is TRBD1 or TRBD2 (5 bases each). V was pared by 0 bases and J by 2 bases, with 12 bases between. Germline V lookup: CDR1 SQVTM, CDR2 ANQGSEA. CDR3 size: 15 residues. This CDR3 reads CSVEDRPGTTDTQYF. In nucleotides, the CDR3 is TGCAGCGTTGAAGATAGGCCCGGGACCACAGATACGCAGTATTTT.

This clonotype was detected only a few times. This chain joins TRBV12-3 or TRBV12-4 and TRBJ1-5, with D hard to call. V was clipped by 6 bases and J by 6 bases, with 15 bases between them. The CDR3 length is 14 residues. CDR3: CASSPSLGGQPQHF. As DNA, the CDR3 is TGTGCCAGCAGCCCCTCGTTAGGAGGTCAGCCCCAGCATTTT.

This clonotype appeared many times. The chain is built from TRBV2 and TRBJ2-2, with D tentatively TRBD1 or TRBD2 (5 bases each). Germline CDR1 is SNHLY and CDR2 is FYNNEI. This CDR3 has 11 amino acids. Deletions cut 8 bases from V and 8 bases from J, with 9 bases between. The CDR3 sequence is CASVRGGELFF. The CDR3 coding sequence is TGTGCCAGCGTGAGGGGAGGGGAGCTGTTTTTT.

This clonotype came up a few times. The rearrangement uses TRBV5-1 and TRBJ1-2; a weak D match, TRBD1 (5 bases). V lost 0 bases, J lost 6 bases, and 12 bases lay in between. Germline CDR1 and CDR2: SGHRS and YFSETQ. This CDR3 spans 14 amino acids. CDR3 sequence (DNA): TGCGCCAGCAGCTTGGAGGGTCGCAGGGATGGCTACACCTTC. It codes for CASSLEGRRDGYTF.

This clonotype was recorded a few times. This chain uses TRBV5-8 with TRBJ2-7; no definite D call. Trimming took off 5 bases at V and 3 bases at J, with 12 bases between the two ends. The germline V gene encodes CDR1 SGHTS and CDR2 YDEGEE. This CDR3 has 13 amino acids. CDR3 loop: CASSLGKNYEQYF. In nucleotides, the CDR3 is TGTGCCAGCAGTTTAGGCAAGAACTACGAGCAGTACTTC.

This clonotype was found a few times. The rearrangement joins TRBV20-1 to TRBJ1-5; no definite D call. Trimming removed 2 bases at V and 3 bases at J, with 20 bases between. The CDR3 is 17 residues long. In germline, CDR1 is DFQATT, CDR2 SNEGSKA (reference sequence). The CDR3 bases are TGCAGTGCTAGAACATCCTCGAAAGAATCGCCCAATCAGCCCCAGCATTTT. Its translation is CSARTSSKESPNQPQHF.

This clonotype has just a few counts. CDR3 nucleotides: TGTGCCATCAGTGAGTCCCTGGCCGGGGAGCTGTTTTTT. It translates to CAISESLAGELFF. The rearrangement links TRBV10-3 to TRBJ2-2, with D hard to call. CDR1 is ENHRY, CDR2 SYGVKD, per germline. The V end was cut by 0 bases, the J end by 6 bases, with 5 bases between. This CDR3 has 13 residues.

The chain carries TRBV19 and TRBJ1-2; no definite D call. The CDR3 length is 12 residues. The V end was cut by 3 bases, the J end by 8 bases, with 10 bases between. CDR1 and CDR2 from the germline V gene are LNHDA and SQIVND (reference sequence). The CDR3 sequence: CASSILGRGYTF. The CDR3 DNA reads as TGTGCCAGTAGTATTCTCGGAAGGGGCTACACCTTC.

Comment on this clonotype: A much bigger clone sits one base away, suggesting this may be a read error. The V gene is TRBV6-5, the J gene TRBJ1-4; TRBD1 matches 10 bases. Germline lookup yields CDR1 MNHEY and CDR2 SVGAGI. The CDR3 length is 16 residues. DNA of the CDR3: TGTGCCAGCAGCGACAGGGGGCCTGATGATAATGAAAAACCGTTTTTT. As protein: CASSDRGPDDNEKPFF.